Following are 7 T cell receptor beta chains from one sample sequenced in a study of response to subunit inactivated influenza vaccine. TCRdb reprocessed the RT-PCR reads via MiXCR and lists one record per CDR3 protein. The sample contains about 650,000 distinct CDR3 sequences, about a sixth of which appear only once. Specimen: PBMCs from blood, collected 11 to 12 days after vaccination. Receptor source: a man aged 50-60 years who received an inactivated influenza vaccine.

There are a few counts of this clonotype. The chain carries TRBV20-1 and TRBJ2-5; D may be TRBD1 (6 bases). From germline, CDR1 is DFQATT and CDR2 SNEGSKA (reference sequence). The CDR3 is made up of 15 amino acids. The ends were cut back, 3 bases at V and 5 bases at J, with 19 bases in the middle. The CDR3 reads CSARTLYGTGETQYF. The DNA of the CDR3 is TGCAGTGCTAGGACCCTTTATGGAACAGGGGAGACCCAGTACTTC.

The V call is TRBV5-1, the J call TRBJ2-7; 8 bases agree with TRBD2. Per the germline V gene, CDR1 is SGHRS and CDR2 is YFSETQ. With V trimmed by 8 bases and J by 4 bases, 8 bases remained unmatched. The CDR3 length is 13 residues. CDR3 DNA: TGCGCCAGTGGGGCTAGCGGGTCGTACGAGCAGTACTTC. Amino acids: CASGASGSYEQYF.

The sample holds a few counts of this clonotype. This chain connects TRBV20-1 to TRBJ2-1, with D unresolved. This CDR3 is built from 14 residues. CDR1 is DFQATT and CDR2 is SNEGSKA in the germline V gene (reference sequence). V lost 6 bases to trimming and J lost 6 bases, with 18 bases between them. CDR3 sequence reads: CSATDTGRPNEQFF. In DNA form, the CDR3 reads TGCAGTGCGACCGATACCGGTAGGCCCAATGAGCAGTTCTTC.

This clonotype has only a few counts. The V gene is TRBV5-6, the J gene TRBJ2-5, with unresolved D. Trimming took 0 bases from V and 1 from J, leaving 7 bases between them. Germline CDR1 is SGHDT and CDR2 is YYEEEE. This CDR3 region has 14 residues. The CDR3 loop is CASSLALGQETQYF. CDR3 in DNA: TGTGCCAGCAGCTTGGCCCTAGGCCAAGAGACCCAGTACTTC. Together with reference TRBV5-6 and TRBJ2-5, the CDR3 gives the full variable domain: DAGVTQSPTHLIKTRGQQVTLRCSPKSGHDTVSWYQQALGQGPQFIFQYYEEEERQRGNFPDRFSGHQFPNYSSELNVNALLLGDSALYLCASSLALGQETQYFGPGTRLLVL.

This clonotype occurred once. This sequence joins TRBV5-4 and TRBJ1-4, with D possibly matching TRBD1 (6 bases). Germline CDR1 and CDR2: SGHNT and YYREEE (reference sequence). V lost 2 bases and J 5 bases, leaving 13 bases between the germline ends. The CDR3 extends over 15 amino acids. CDR3 in DNA: TGTGCCAGCAGCTTCAATAAAGGGACAAATGAAAAACTGTTTTTT. Its protein is CASSFNKGTNEKLFF.

CDR3 DNA: TGCAGCGTTGAAAAAGGACAGAGAACTTACGAGCAGTACTTC. Translated: CSVEKGQRTYEQYF. The rearrangement joins TRBV29-1 to TRBJ2-7; D is perhaps TRBD1 (6 bases). Germline V gene data show CDR1 as SQVTM and CDR2 as ANQGSEA. This CDR3 spans 14 amino acids. V was pared by 2 bases and J by 4 bases, with 15 bases between.

This clonotype was counted only a few times. The rearrangement links TRBV7-9 to TRBJ2-1, with TRBD2 matching 8 bases. There are 16 residues in the CDR3. Germline-derived CDR1 and CDR2 are SEHNR and FQNEAQ (reference sequence). The J segment lost 3 bases and the V segment lost 5 bases, leaving 9 bases of the junction unmatched. DNA for the CDR3: TGTGCCAGCAGCCCTTGGGGTAGCGGGGTCTACAATGAGCAGTTCTTC. This encodes CASSPWGSGVYNEQFF.